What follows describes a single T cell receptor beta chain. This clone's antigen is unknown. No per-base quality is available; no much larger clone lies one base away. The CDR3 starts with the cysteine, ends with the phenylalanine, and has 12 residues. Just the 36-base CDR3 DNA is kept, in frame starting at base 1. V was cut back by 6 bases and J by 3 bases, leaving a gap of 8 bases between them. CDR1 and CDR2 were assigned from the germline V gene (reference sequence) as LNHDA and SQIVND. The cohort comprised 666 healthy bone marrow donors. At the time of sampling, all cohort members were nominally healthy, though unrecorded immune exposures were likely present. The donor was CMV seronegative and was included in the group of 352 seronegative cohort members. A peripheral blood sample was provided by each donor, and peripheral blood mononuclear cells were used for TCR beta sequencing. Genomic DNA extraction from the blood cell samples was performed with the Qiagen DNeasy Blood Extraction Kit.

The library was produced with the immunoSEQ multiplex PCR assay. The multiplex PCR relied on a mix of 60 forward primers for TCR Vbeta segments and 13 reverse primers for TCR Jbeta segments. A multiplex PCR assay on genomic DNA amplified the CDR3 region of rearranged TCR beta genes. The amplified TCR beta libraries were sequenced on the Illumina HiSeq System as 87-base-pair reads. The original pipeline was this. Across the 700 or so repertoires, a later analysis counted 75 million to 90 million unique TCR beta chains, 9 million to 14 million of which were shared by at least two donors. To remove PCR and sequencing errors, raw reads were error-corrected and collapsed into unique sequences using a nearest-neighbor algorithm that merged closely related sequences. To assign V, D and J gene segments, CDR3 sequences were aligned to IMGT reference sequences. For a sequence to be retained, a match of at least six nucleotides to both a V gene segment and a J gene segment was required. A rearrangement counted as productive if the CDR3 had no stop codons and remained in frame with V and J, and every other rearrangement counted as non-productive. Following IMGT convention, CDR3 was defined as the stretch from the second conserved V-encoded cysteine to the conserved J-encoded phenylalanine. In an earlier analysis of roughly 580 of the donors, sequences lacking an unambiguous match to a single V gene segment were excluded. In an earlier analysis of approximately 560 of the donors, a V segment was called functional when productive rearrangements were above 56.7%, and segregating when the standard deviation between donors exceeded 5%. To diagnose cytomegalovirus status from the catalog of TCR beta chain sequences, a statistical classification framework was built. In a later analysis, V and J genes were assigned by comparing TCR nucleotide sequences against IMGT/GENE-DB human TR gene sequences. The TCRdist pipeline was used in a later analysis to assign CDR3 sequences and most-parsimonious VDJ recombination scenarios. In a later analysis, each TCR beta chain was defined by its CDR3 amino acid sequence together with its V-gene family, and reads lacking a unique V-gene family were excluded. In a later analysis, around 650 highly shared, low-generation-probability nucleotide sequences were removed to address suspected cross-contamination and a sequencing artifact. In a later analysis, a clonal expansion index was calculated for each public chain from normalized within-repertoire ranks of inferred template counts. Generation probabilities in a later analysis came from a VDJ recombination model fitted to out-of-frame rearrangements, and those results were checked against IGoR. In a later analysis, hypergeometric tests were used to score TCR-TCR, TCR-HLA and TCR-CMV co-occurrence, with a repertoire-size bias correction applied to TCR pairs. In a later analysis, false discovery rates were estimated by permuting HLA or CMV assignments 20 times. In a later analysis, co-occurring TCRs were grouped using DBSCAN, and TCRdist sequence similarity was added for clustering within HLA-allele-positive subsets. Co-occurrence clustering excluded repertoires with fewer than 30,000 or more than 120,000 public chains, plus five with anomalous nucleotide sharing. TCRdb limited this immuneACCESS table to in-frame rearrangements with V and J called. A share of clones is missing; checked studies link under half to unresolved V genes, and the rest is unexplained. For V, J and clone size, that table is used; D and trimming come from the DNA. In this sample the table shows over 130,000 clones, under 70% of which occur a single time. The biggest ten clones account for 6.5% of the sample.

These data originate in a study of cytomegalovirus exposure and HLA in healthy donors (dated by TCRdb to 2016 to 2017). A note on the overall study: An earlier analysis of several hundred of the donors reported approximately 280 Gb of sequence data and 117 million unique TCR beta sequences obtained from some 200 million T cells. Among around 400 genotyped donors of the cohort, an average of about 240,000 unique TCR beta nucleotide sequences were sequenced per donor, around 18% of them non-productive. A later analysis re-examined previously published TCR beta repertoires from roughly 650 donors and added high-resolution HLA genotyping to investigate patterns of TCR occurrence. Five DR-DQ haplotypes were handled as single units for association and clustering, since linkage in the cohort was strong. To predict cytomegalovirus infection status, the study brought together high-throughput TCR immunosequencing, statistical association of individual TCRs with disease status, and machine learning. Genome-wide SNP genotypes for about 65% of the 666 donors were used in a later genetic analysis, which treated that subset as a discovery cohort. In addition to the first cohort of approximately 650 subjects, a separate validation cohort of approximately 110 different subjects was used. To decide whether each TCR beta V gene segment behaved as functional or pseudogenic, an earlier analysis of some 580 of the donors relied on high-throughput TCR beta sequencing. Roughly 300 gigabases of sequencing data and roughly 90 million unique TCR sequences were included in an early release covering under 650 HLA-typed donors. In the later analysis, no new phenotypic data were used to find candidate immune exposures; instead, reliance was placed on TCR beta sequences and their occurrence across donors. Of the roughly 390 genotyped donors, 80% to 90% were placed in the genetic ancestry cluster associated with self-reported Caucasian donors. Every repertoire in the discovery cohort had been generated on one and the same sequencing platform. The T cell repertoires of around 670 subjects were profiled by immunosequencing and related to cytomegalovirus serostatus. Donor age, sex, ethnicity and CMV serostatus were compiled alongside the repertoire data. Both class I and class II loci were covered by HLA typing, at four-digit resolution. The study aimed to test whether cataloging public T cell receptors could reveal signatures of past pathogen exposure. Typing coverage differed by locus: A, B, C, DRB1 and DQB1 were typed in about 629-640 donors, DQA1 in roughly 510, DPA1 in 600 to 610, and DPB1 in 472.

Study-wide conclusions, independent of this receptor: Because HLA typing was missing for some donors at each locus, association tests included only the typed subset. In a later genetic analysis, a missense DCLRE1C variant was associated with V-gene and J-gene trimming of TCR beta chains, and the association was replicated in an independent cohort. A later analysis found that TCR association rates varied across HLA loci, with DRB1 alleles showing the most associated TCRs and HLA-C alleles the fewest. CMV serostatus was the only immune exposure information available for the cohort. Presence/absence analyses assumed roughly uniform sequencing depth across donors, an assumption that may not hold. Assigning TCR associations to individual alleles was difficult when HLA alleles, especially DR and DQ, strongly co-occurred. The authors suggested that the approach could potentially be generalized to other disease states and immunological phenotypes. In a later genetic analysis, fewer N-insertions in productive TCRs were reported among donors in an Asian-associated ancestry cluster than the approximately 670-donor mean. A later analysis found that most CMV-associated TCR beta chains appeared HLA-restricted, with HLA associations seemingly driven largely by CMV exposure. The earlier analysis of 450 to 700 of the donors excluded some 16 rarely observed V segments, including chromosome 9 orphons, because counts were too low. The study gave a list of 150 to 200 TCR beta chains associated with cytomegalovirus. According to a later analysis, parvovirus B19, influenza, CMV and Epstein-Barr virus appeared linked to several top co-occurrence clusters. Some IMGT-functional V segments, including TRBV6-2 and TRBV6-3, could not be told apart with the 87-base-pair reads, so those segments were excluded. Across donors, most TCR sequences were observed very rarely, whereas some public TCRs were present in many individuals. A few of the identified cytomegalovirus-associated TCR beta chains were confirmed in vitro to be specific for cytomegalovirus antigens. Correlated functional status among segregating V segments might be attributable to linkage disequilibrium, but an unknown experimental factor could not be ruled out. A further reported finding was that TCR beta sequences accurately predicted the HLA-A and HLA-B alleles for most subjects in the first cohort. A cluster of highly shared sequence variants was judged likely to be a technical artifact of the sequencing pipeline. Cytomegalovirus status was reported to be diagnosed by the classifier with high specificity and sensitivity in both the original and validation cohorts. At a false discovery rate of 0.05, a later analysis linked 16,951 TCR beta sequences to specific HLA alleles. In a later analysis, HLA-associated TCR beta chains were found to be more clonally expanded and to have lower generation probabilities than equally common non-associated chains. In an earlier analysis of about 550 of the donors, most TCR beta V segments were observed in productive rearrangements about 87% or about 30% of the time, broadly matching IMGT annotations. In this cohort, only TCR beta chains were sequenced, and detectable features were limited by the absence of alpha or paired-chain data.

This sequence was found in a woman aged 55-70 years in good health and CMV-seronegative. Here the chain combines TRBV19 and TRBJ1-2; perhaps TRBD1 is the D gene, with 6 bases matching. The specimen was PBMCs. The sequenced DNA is TGTGCCAGTAGGGACAGATACTATGGCTACACCTTC. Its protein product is CASRDRYYGYTF.